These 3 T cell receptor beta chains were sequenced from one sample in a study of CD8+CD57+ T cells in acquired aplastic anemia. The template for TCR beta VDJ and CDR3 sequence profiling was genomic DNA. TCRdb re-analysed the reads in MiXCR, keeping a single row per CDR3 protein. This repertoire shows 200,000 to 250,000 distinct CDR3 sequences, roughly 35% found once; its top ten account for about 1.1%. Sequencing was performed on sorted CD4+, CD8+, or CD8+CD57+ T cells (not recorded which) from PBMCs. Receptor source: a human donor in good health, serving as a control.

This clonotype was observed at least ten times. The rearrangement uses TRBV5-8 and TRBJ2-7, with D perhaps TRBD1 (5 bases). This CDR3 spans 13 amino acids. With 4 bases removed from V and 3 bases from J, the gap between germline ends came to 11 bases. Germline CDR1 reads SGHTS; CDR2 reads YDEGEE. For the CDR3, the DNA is TGTGCCAGCAGCGTAGGACAACTCTACGAGCAGTACTTC. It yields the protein CASSVGQLYEQYF.

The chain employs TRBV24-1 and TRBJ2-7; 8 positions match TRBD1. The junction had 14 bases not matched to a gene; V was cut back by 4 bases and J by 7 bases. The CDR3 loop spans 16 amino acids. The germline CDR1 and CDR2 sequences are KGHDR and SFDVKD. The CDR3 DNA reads TGTGCCACCAGTGACCCAGGGGACAGGTCTAACGGAGAGCAGTACTTC. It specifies CATSDPGDRSNGEQYF.

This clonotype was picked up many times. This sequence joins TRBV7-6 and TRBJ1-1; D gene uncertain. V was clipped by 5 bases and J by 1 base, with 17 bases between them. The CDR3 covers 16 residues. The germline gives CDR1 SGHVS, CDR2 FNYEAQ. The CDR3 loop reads CASSLIPPYSNTEAFF. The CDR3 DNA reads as TGTGCCAGCAGCCTCATCCCTCCCTATTCGAACACTGAAGCTTTCTTT.